These T cell receptor beta chains were read from a single sample in a study of T cell responses to AZD1222 COVID-19 vaccine. Sequencing used immunoSEQ multiplex PCR; TCRdb keeps in-frame clones, though not all of them. This sample has 93,000 or so clones; less than 95% occur once, and the top ten carry 4.5% to 5.5%. The sequenced sample was peripheral blood, obtained on day 0 of AZD1222 vaccination. Source of these receptors: an adult in good health. Each CDR3 is given with its conserved first and last residue. Fields, in order: D gene, J gene, clone size, V gene, CDR3 protein, CDR3 DNA. The D gene is left open where the match is weak. Where a row states a size, it is once, few, many or the class of an expanded clone; other rows omit it.

d_gene: TRBD1
j_gene: TRBJ2-7
abundance: -
v_gene: TRBV11-1
CDR3aa: CASSLAGGQGRNEQYF
CDR3nt: TGTGCCAGCAGCTTAGCCGGGGGACAGGGAAGAAACGAGCAGTACTTC

d_gene: TRBD1
j_gene: TRBJ1-1
abundance: -
v_gene: TRBV6-5
CDR3aa: CASAKPNRGDEAFF
CDR3nt: TGTGCCAGCGCTAAACCCAACAGGGGGGACGAAGCTTTCTTT

d_gene: -
j_gene: TRBJ1-1
abundance: -
v_gene: TRBV28
CDR3aa: CASRYRAEMNTEAFF
CDR3nt: TGTGCCAGCAGGTACCGAGCGGAAATGAACACTGAAGCTTTCTTT

d_gene: -
j_gene: TRBJ2-2
abundance: -
v_gene: TRBV6-5
CDR3aa: CASSPLGGTGELFF
CDR3nt: TGTGCCAGCAGTCCCCTAGGGGGCACCGGGGAGCTGTTTTTT

d_gene: -
j_gene: TRBJ2-7
abundance: -
v_gene: TRBV25-1
CDR3aa: CASSEPNGRNEQYF
CDR3nt: TGTGCCAGCAGTGAACCCAATGGACGCAACGAGCAGTACTTC

d_gene: -
j_gene: TRBJ1-3
abundance: -
v_gene: TRBV28
CDR3aa: CASSLRGSGNTIYF
CDR3nt: TGTGCCAGCAGTTTAAGGGGCTCTGGAAACACCATATATTTT

d_gene: -
j_gene: TRBJ1-2
abundance: -
v_gene: TRBV19
CDR3aa: CASTYSLQGGYTF
CDR3nt: TGTGCCAGTACCTATAGTCTCCAGGGGGGCTACACCTTC

d_gene: -
j_gene: TRBJ1-1
abundance: -
v_gene: TRBV24-1
CDR3aa: CATKLRPVNTEAFF
CDR3nt: TGTGCCACCAAGCTAAGGCCTGTGAACACTGAAGCTTTCTTT

d_gene: -
j_gene: TRBJ1-5
abundance: -
v_gene: TRBV19
CDR3aa: CASSIDGGNYQPQHF
CDR3nt: TGTGCCAGTAGTATAGATGGCGGGAATTATCAGCCCCAGCATTTT

d_gene: TRBD1
j_gene: TRBJ1-2
abundance: -
v_gene: TRBV28
CDR3aa: CASRADRAPYYGYTF
CDR3nt: TGTGCCAGCAGGGCGGACAGGGCACCCTATTATGGCTACACCTTC

d_gene: -
j_gene: TRBJ2-5
abundance: -
v_gene: TRBV28
CDR3aa: CASSRIDLQETQYF
CDR3nt: TGTGCCAGCAGTCGGATAGACCTCCAAGAGACCCAGTACTTC

d_gene: TRBD1
j_gene: TRBJ2-2
abundance: -
v_gene: TRBV7-2
CDR3aa: CASSPQGAGTGELFF
CDR3nt: TGTGCCAGCAGCCCACAGGGGGCAGGCACCGGGGAGCTGTTTTTT

d_gene: -
j_gene: TRBJ1-3
abundance: once
v_gene: TRBV6-6
CDR3aa: CASSYSRGLGGNTIYF
CDR3nt: TGTGCCAGCAGTTACTCGAGGGGACTGGGTGGAAACACCATATATTTT

d_gene: -
j_gene: TRBJ2-5
abundance: -
v_gene: TRBV4-1
CDR3aa: CASSQTLGETQYF
CDR3nt: TGCGCCAGCAGCCAAACCCTGGGGGAGACCCAGTACTTC

d_gene: -
j_gene: TRBJ1-2
abundance: -
v_gene: TRBV12-3/TRBV12-4
CDR3aa: CASSLRAGDGYTF
CDR3nt: TGTGCCAGCAGTCTGAGGGCAGGCGATGGCTACACCTTC

d_gene: -
j_gene: TRBJ1-3
abundance: few
v_gene: TRBV27
CDR3aa: CASSLRDSILGYSGNTIYF
CDR3nt: TGTGCCAGCAGTTTACGAGACAGTATATTGGGGTACTCTGGAAACACCATATATTTT

d_gene: TRBD1
j_gene: TRBJ1-2
abundance: -
v_gene: TRBV28
CDR3aa: CASSLGLGGANTF
CDR3nt: TGTGCCAGCAGTTTAGGGTTAGGGGGCGCGAACACCTTC

d_gene: -
j_gene: TRBJ1-3
abundance: -
v_gene: TRBV15
CDR3aa: CATSRDLGPSGNTIYF
CDR3nt: TGTGCCACCAGCAGAGATCTGGGGCCCTCTGGAAACACCATATATTTT

d_gene: -
j_gene: TRBJ1-1
abundance: -
v_gene: TRBV5-5
CDR3aa: CASSLSGGENTEAFF
CDR3nt: TGTGCCAGCAGCCTCAGCGGCGGAGAGAACACTGAAGCTTTCTTT

d_gene: -
j_gene: TRBJ2-3
abundance: -
v_gene: TRBV5-1
CDR3aa: CASSSLRSPDTQYF
CDR3nt: TGCGCCAGCAGCTCGTTACGTAGCCCAGATACGCAGTATTTT

d_gene: -
j_gene: TRBJ2-2
abundance: -
v_gene: TRBV4-2
CDR3aa: CASSQDPGELFF
CDR3nt: TGTGCCAGCAGCCAAGATCCCGGGGAGCTGTTTTTT

d_gene: TRBD1
j_gene: TRBJ1-5
abundance: once
v_gene: TRBV19
CDR3aa: CASSIGETGVYPQHF
CDR3nt: TGTGCCAGTAGTATTGGCGAGACAGGGGTTTATCCCCAGCATTTT

d_gene: -
j_gene: TRBJ1-3
abundance: once
v_gene: TRBV2
CDR3aa: CASSELTVSGNTIYF
CDR3nt: TGTGCCAGCAGTGAATTGACTGTCTCTGGAAACACCATATATTTT

d_gene: TRBD2
j_gene: TRBJ2-7
abundance: -
v_gene: TRBV5-5
CDR3aa: CASSFGGAYEQYF
CDR3nt: TGTGCCAGCAGCTTCGGGGGGGCCTACGAGCAGTACTTC

d_gene: -
j_gene: TRBJ1-6
abundance: -
v_gene: TRBV5-5
CDR3aa: CASSPWVVSSYNSPLHF
CDR3nt: TGTGCCAGCAGCCCATGGGTGGTGAGCTCCTATAATTCACCCCTCCACTTT

d_gene: -
j_gene: TRBJ1-6
abundance: once
v_gene: TRBV14
CDR3aa: CASSHFRSPLHF
CDR3nt: TGTGCCAGCAGCCACTTTAGGTCACCCCTCCACTTT

d_gene: -
j_gene: TRBJ1-4
abundance: -
v_gene: TRBV5-6
CDR3aa: CASSSPGRGHEKLFF
CDR3nt: TGTGCCAGCAGCTCGCCGGGCAGGGGCCACGAAAAACTGTTTTTT

d_gene: -
j_gene: TRBJ2-7
abundance: -
v_gene: TRBV18
CDR3aa: CASSPPGDGGAYEQYF
CDR3nt: TGTGCCAGCTCACCACCTGGGGACGGCGGGGCCTACGAGCAGTACTTC

d_gene: TRBD1
j_gene: TRBJ1-4
abundance: -
v_gene: TRBV28
CDR3aa: CASTGQGAPNEKLFF
CDR3nt: TGTGCCAGCACGGGACAGGGGGCCCCTAATGAAAAACTGTTTTTT

d_gene: -
j_gene: TRBJ1-4
abundance: -
v_gene: TRBV2
CDR3aa: CASIEGGGIREKLFF
CDR3nt: TGTGCCAGCATCGAAGGCGGGGGAATTCGGGAAAAACTGTTTTTT

d_gene: -
j_gene: TRBJ2-3
abundance: -
v_gene: TRBV11-2
CDR3aa: CASSFPFIASPEGDTQYF
CDR3nt: TGTGCCAGCAGCTTTCCCTTTATAGCGTCACCAGAGGGGGATACGCAGTATTTT

d_gene: -
j_gene: TRBJ2-3
abundance: -
v_gene: TRBV3-1/TRBV3-2
CDR3aa: CASSHDPPGGPTDTQYF
CDR3nt: TGTGCCAGCAGCCATGACCCCCCCGGGGGGCCCACAGATACGCAGTATTTT

d_gene: -
j_gene: TRBJ1-1
abundance: few
v_gene: TRBV12-5
CDR3aa: CASKTTGTNTEAFF
CDR3nt: TGTGCTAGCAAGACGACAGGAACGAACACTGAAGCTTTCTTT

d_gene: -
j_gene: TRBJ2-3
abundance: -
v_gene: TRBV4-3
CDR3aa: CASSQVMGSTDTQYF
CDR3nt: TGCGCCAGCAGCCAAGTGATGGGTAGCACAGATACGCAGTATTTT

d_gene: -
j_gene: TRBJ1-1
abundance: -
v_gene: TRBV28
CDR3aa: CASTESGRSNTEAFF
CDR3nt: TGTGCCAGCACTGAGTCTGGCAGGTCAAACACTGAAGCTTTCTTT

d_gene: -
j_gene: TRBJ1-2
abundance: -
v_gene: TRBV7-9
CDR3aa: CASSLVSGDGYTF
CDR3nt: TGTGCCAGCAGCTTAGTATCCGGGGATGGCTACACCTTC

d_gene: TRBD2
j_gene: TRBJ2-1
abundance: -
v_gene: TRBV5-1
CDR3aa: CASSRAGGNEQFF
CDR3nt: TGCGCCAGCAGTCGAGCGGGGGGGAATGAGCAGTTCTTC

d_gene: -
j_gene: TRBJ1-5
abundance: -
v_gene: TRBV27
CDR3aa: CASSTTGVQPQHF
CDR3nt: TGTGCCAGCAGTACTACTGGAGTTCAGCCCCAGCATTTT

d_gene: TRBD2
j_gene: TRBJ2-3
abundance: -
v_gene: TRBV6-5
CDR3aa: CASSYSPAGGTDTQYF
CDR3nt: TGTGCCAGCAGTTACTCGCCAGCGGGGGGCACAGATACGCAGTATTTT

d_gene: TRBD1
j_gene: TRBJ1-2
abundance: -
v_gene: TRBV29-1
CDR3aa: CSVEDGQGGNRDF
CDR3nt: TGCAGCGTTGAAGATGGGCAGGGGGGGAATCGGGACTTC

d_gene: TRBD1
j_gene: TRBJ2-3
abundance: -
v_gene: TRBV19
CDR3aa: CASSFTGVDTQYF
CDR3nt: TGTGCCAGTAGCTTTACAGGGGTAGATACGCAGTATTTT

d_gene: -
j_gene: TRBJ2-7
abundance: -
v_gene: TRBV4-1
CDR3aa: CASSQGPLSYEQYF
CDR3nt: TGCGCCAGCAGCCAAGGACCTTTATCCTACGAGCAGTACTTC

d_gene: -
j_gene: TRBJ1-1
abundance: -
v_gene: TRBV10-3
CDR3aa: CAISGEGLDTEAFF
CDR3nt: TGTGCCATCAGTGGGGAGGGGTTGGATACTGAAGCTTTCTTT

d_gene: -
j_gene: TRBJ1-5
abundance: -
v_gene: TRBV4-1
CDR3aa: CASSSPGRNQPQHF
CDR3nt: TGCGCCAGCAGCTCCCCGGGGAGGAATCAGCCCCAGCATTTT

d_gene: -
j_gene: TRBJ1-1
abundance: -
v_gene: TRBV24-1
CDR3aa: CATRHGGDMNTEAFF
CDR3nt: TGTGCCACGAGACACGGGGGGGATATGAACACTGAAGCTTTCTTT

d_gene: TRBD1
j_gene: TRBJ1-1
abundance: -
v_gene: TRBV28
CDR3aa: CASSVRDREAFF
CDR3nt: TGTGCCAGCAGTGTCCGGGACAGGGAAGCTTTCTTT

d_gene: -
j_gene: TRBJ2-3
abundance: -
v_gene: TRBV28
CDR3aa: CASRINKGLADTQYF
CDR3nt: TGTGCCAGCAGGATCAACAAGGGACTGGCAGATACGCAGTATTTT

d_gene: TRBD1
j_gene: TRBJ1-1
abundance: -
v_gene: TRBV2
CDR3aa: CASKPRGQGSYTEAFF
CDR3nt: TGTGCCAGCAAGCCCCGGGGACAGGGGTCTTACACTGAAGCTTTCTTT

d_gene: -
j_gene: TRBJ2-5
abundance: -
v_gene: TRBV6-2/TRBV6-3
CDR3aa: CASSYYPSETQYF
CDR3nt: TGTGCCAGCAGTTACTACCCGTCGGAGACCCAGTACTTC

d_gene: -
j_gene: TRBJ2-7
abundance: -
v_gene: TRBV27
CDR3aa: CASSFLGTSSYEQYF
CDR3nt: TGTGCCAGCAGTTTCCTCGGGACATCCTCCTACGAGCAGTACTTC

d_gene: -
j_gene: TRBJ1-3
abundance: few
v_gene: TRBV21-1
CDR3aa: CASSKAERVETIYF
CDR3nt: TGTGCCAGCAGCAAAGCTGAGCGGGTTGAGACCATATATTTT

d_gene: TRBD1
j_gene: TRBJ1-6
abundance: -
v_gene: TRBV5-4
CDR3aa: CASSSRQGGNSPLHF
CDR3nt: TGTGCCAGCAGCTCCCGACAGGGGGGTAATTCACCCCTCCACTTT

d_gene: TRBD2
j_gene: TRBJ2-1
abundance: -
v_gene: TRBV4-1
CDR3aa: CASSQDGGSRNEQFF
CDR3nt: TGCGCCAGCAGCCAAGACGGGGGGAGTCGAAATGAGCAGTTCTTC

d_gene: -
j_gene: TRBJ2-5
abundance: -
v_gene: TRBV19
CDR3aa: CASSLAPRSDQETQYF
CDR3nt: TGTGCCAGTAGTCTTGCCCCAAGGAGCGACCAAGAGACCCAGTACTTC